Following are 26 T cell receptor beta chains from one sample sequenced in a study of T cells in Graves' hyperthyroidism and ophthalmopathy. TCR beta CDR3 sequences were amplified from RNA transcripts. During a first-round RT-PCR of the TCR CDR3, the HTBI primer set was used. TCRdb processed the multiplex PCR reads anew with MiXCR; each CDR3 protein has one entry. The sample lists about 840,000 distinct CDR3 sequences, 38% occurring once. Sequencing input: blood. The source is a man between 18 and 35 years old with Graves' hyperthyroidism.

This clonotype appeared many times. The chain combines TRBV29-1 with TRBJ1-1, with unresolved D. V lost 0 bases and J 1 base, leaving 6 bases between the germline ends. Germline V CDR1 and CDR2: SQVTM, ANQGSEA. The CDR3 is 13 residues long. CDR3 nucleotides: TGCAGCGTTGAAGATCTTACGAACACTGAAGCTTTCTTT. This codes for CSVEDLTNTEAFF.

On this clonotype itself: A read error is possible here, since a much larger clone lies one base away. The chain joins TRBV12-3 or TRBV12-4 to TRBJ2-5; D is perhaps TRBD2 (6 bases). The CDR3 totals 15 residues. The V and J ends lost 1 base and 8 bases respectively, with 17 bases between them. This chain's CDR3 is CASSLDRGKGGTQYF. Here the CDR3 DNA reads TGTGCCAGCAGTTTAGACCGCGGGAAGGGCGGAACCCAGTACTTC.

DNA for the CDR3: TGCAGCGTTGGGGAAAGTGGGCAGCCCCAGTACTTC. It codes for CSVGESGQPQYF. This chain links TRBV29-1 with TRBJ2-5; D gene ambiguous. V lost 4 bases to trimming and J lost 9 bases, with 15 bases between them. The CDR3 loop spans 12 amino acids. Per the germline V gene, CDR1 is SQVTM and CDR2 is ANQGSEA.

The J gene is TRBJ1-4, the V gene TRBV2, with 8 bases that match TRBD1. This CDR3 comprises 14 residues. With 7 bases clipped from V and 5 bases from J, the junction kept 6 bases outside the gene matches. The V gene's germline CDR1 is SNHLY and CDR2 FYNNEI. CDR3 loop: CASTRTGMNEKLFF. The DNA of the CDR3 is TGTGCCAGCACTAGGACAGGGATGAATGAAAAACTGTTTTTT.

As to this clonotype: Given a much more abundant clone one base away, this may be a read error. This rearrangement joins TRBV7-9 to TRBJ2-2; unclear D gene. Germline V gene sequence: CDR1 SEHNR, CDR2 FQNEAQ (reference sequence). V shed 4 bases and J shed 4 bases, with 10 bases lying between them. The CDR3 extends over 14 amino acids. The CDR3 loop reads CASSSEQFTGELFF. CDR3 nucleotides: TGTGCCAGCAGCTCGGAACAGTTCACCGGGGAGCTGTTTTTT.

The chain combines TRBV7-2 with TRBJ2-7; weak D call: TRBD1 (5 bases). The V and J ends lost 2 bases and 2 bases respectively, with 13 bases between them. Germline V gene data show CDR1 as SGHTA and CDR2 as FQGNSA. The CDR3 covers 15 residues. CDR3 bases: TGTGCCAGCAGCTTAACCCCAGGGTCGCCCTACGAGCAGTACTTC. Amino acids: CASSLTPGSPYEQYF.

With regard to this clonotype: The junction departs from germline at one end; a sequencing error may be responsible. The V gene is TRBV11-2, the J gene TRBJ1-4; 9 positions agree with TRBD1. The CDR3 covers 16 residues. Per the germline V gene, CDR1 is SGHAT and CDR2 is FQNNGV. The CDR3 sequence: CASSQDGTGRDEKLFF. CDR3 in DNA: TGCGCCAGCAGCCAAGATGGGACAGGGAGGGATGAAAAACTGTTTTTT.

This clonotype was seen many times. This sequence joins TRBV7-3 and TRBJ2-6; D unclear. V shed 8 bases and J shed 4 bases, with 6 bases lying between them. Germline assignment: CDR1 SGHTA and CDR2 FQGTGA. This CDR3 has 12 amino acids. CDR3 sequence reads: CASHSGANVLTF. In nucleotides, the CDR3 is TGTGCCAGCCATTCCGGGGCCAACGTCCTGACTTTC.

This clonotype was found many times. This rearrangement joins TRBV7-2 to TRBJ2-5, with D possibly TRBD1 on 5 matching bases. V lost 0 bases, J lost 5 bases, and 10 bases lay in between. The CDR3 runs 14 residues. Per the germline V gene, CDR1 is SGHTA and CDR2 is FQGNSA. The CDR3 loop reads CASSLAAGLETQYF. In DNA, the CDR3 is TGTGCCAGCAGCTTAGCTGCAGGGTTGGAGACCCAGTACTTC. Filled out from reference TRBV7-2 and TRBJ2-5, the complete variable domain reads GAGVSQSPSNKVTEKGKDVELRCDPISGHTALYWYRQSLGQGLEFLIYFQGNSAPDKSGLPSDRFSAERTGGSVSTLTIQRTQQEDSAVYLCASSLAAGLETQYFGPGTRLLVL.

The chain recombines TRBV6-1 with TRBJ1-1, with TRBD1 as a possible D gene (5 bases). Trimming shortened V by 4 bases and J by 5 bases, and 17 bases separated the two germline ends. The CDR3 spans 15 residues. CDR1 MNHNS and CDR2 SASEGT come from the germline V gene. CDR3 nucleotide sequence: TGTGCCAGCAGTGCCGAGGGCTACCGGGGGACTGAAGCTTTCTTT. The encoded protein is CASSAEGYRGTEAFF.

The chain carries TRBV9 and TRBJ1-1; possibly TRBD1 for D (5 bases). CDR3 length equals 15 residues. V was trimmed by 4 bases and J by 5 bases, leaving 18 bases between them. The germline gives CDR1 SGDLS, CDR2 YYNGEE. The CDR3 sequence is CASSPPGTRSTEAFF. The CDR3 DNA reads as TGTGCCAGCAGCCCCCCCGGGACCCGGTCTACTGAAGCTTTCTTT.

V is TRBV5-6 and J is TRBJ2-7; 7 nucleotides line up with TRBD2. This CDR3 is 18 amino acids long. CDR1 SGHDT and CDR2 YYEEEE come from the germline V gene. Unmatched junction bases numbered 15, after V lost 3 bases and J lost 0 bases. The DNA of the CDR3 is TGTGCCAGCAGCTCCCGGGACTACCCATGGGCCAGCTCCTACGAGCAGTACTTC. Amino acids: CASSSRDYPWASSYEQYF.

This clonotype was counted between two and nine times. This chain links TRBV7-2 with TRBJ2-7; possible D gene TRBD1, 5 bases. Germline lookup yields CDR1 SGHTA and CDR2 FQGNSA. Trimming shortened V by 2 bases and J by 5 bases, and 16 bases separated the two germline ends. The CDR3 covers 15 residues. The CDR3 bases are TGTGCCAGCAGCTTAAGTGGCAGGGAATCACACGAGCAGTACTTC. The encoded protein is CASSLSGRESHEQYF.

This chain joins TRBV2 and TRBJ2-5, with unresolved D. With 10 bases removed from V and 7 bases from J, the gap between germline ends came to 19 bases. The CDR3 extends over 13 amino acids. CDR1 and CDR2 (germline): SNHLY, FYNNEI. This chain's CDR3 is CATSVRPAGTQYF. The CDR3 DNA reads TGTGCCACCAGCGTTCGTCCGGCAGGGACCCAGTACTTC.

The chain uses TRBV29-1 and TRBJ1-2; D not certain. CDR3 size: 12 residues. Trimming stripped 7 bases from V and 8 bases from J, with 17 bases between. CDR1 and CDR2 (germline): SQVTM, ANQGSEA. For the CDR3, the DNA is TGCAGCGCCCGACGGGGAGATGGGGGCTACACCTTC. This encodes CSARRGDGGYTF.

Comment on this clonotype: This may be a read error, as it is one base from a much larger clone. The gene calls are TRBV7-1 and TRBJ1-1, with D hard to call. TRBV7-1 is flagged as an ORF with uncertain function. CDR3 length: 13 amino acids. Between the trimmed V and J ends, which lost 0 bases and 5 bases, there was a span of 7 bases. The CDR3 region is CASSSAAGTEAFF. The CDR3 DNA is TGTGCCAGCAGCTCAGCCGCGGGGACTGAAGCTTTCTTT.

This clonotype was counted between two and nine times. The chain uses TRBV11-3 and TRBJ2-7; 7 bases fit TRBD1. After removal of 10 bases from V and 3 bases from J, the junction contained 9 bases not matched to a gene. Germline CDR1 and CDR2: SGHNT and YENEEA. This CDR3 comprises 13 residues. The CDR3 protein is CAIRQGPIYEQYF. CDR3 bases: TGTGCCATCAGACAGGGACCAATCTACGAGCAGTACTTC.

A word on this clonotype: A read error may be the cause here, since a much bigger clone is one base away. This sequence joins TRBV9 and TRBJ1-2; D not certain. Trimming stripped 3 bases from V and 6 bases from J, with 15 bases between. The CDR3 consists of 14 residues. Germline V gene data show CDR1 as SGDLS and CDR2 as YYNGEE. The CDR3 sequence is CASSENTPNHGYTF. The CDR3 coding sequence is TGTGCCAGCAGCGAAAACACCCCGAACCATGGCTACACCTTC.

This clonotype was counted ten times or more. The chain employs TRBV2 and TRBJ1-2, with a tentative D call TRBD1 (5 bases). There are 12 residues in the CDR3. Germline CDR1 is SNHLY and CDR2 is FYNNEI. Trimming took off 8 bases at V and 8 bases at J, with 15 bases between the two ends. CDR3 residues: CASSGEFFGYTF. For the CDR3, the DNA is TGTGCCAGCTCGGGGGAGTTTTTCGGCTACACCTTC.

This clonotype has at least ten counts. V is TRBV20-1 and J is TRBJ1-4; no firm D call. The CDR3 spans 12 residues. V lost 3 bases and J 5 bases, leaving 7 bases between the germline ends. Germline-derived CDR1 and CDR2 are DFQATT and SNEGSKA (reference sequence). The CDR3 protein is CSASPENEKLFF. The CDR3 nucleotides read TGCAGTGCTAGTCCAGAGAATGAAAAACTGTTTTTT.

This chain connects TRBV5-1 to TRBJ2-6; D may be TRBD2 (7 bases). This CDR3 contains 15 residues. Germline loops: CDR1 SGHRS, CDR2 YFSETQ. V was shortened by 10 bases and J by 4 bases, with 18 bases between the two germline ends. CDR3 sequence (DNA): TGCGCCTCAAAGGGGGGGGTCTCCGGGGCCAACGTCCTGACTTTC. Protein product: CASKGGVSGANVLTF.

This clonotype showed up many times. The rearrangement joins TRBV10-3 to TRBJ1-2; D call uncertain. The V end lost 8 bases, the J end lost 0 bases, and 7 bases lay between the germline ends. CDR3 length: 12 residues. Germline loops: CDR1 ENHRY, CDR2 SYGVKD. The CDR3 nucleotides are TGTGCCATCCAGGAAGCTAACTATGGCTACACCTTC. It translates to CAIQEANYGYTF.

The V call is TRBV2, the J call TRBJ1-2; D is unclear. The V gene's germline CDR1 is SNHLY and CDR2 FYNNEI. V gave up 4 bases and J gave up 8 bases, with 11 bases separating them. The CDR3 length is 12 residues. For the CDR3, the DNA is TGTGCCAGCAGTGCGGGCTCCACCGGCTACACCTTC. Translated, it gives CASSAGSTGYTF.

Points on this clonotype: At one end, the junction sequence differs from germline, possibly due to a read error. This rearrangement joins TRBV9 to TRBJ2-7; tentative D call: TRBD2 (7 bases). The CDR3 contains 15 residues. Germline V gene data show CDR1 as SGDLS and CDR2 as YYNGEE. CDR3 region: CASSAEGGGTYGQYF. DNA of the CDR3: TGTGCCAGCAGCGCGGAAGGGGGGGGCACCTACGGGCAGTACTTC.

The chain carries TRBV6-6 and TRBJ2-7; TRBD1 matches at 9 bases. CDR1 is MNHNY and CDR2 is SVGAGI in the germline V gene (reference sequence). V was pared by 5 bases and J by 6 bases, with 8 bases of the junction left unmatched. The CDR3 covers 14 residues. CDR3 nucleotide sequence: TGTGCCAGCAGTATCCGGGACAGGGATTTCGAGCAGTACTTC. Its translation: CASSIRDRDFEQYF.

This clonotype was picked up many times. CDR3 protein: CATSRGRQARNTEAFF. CDR3 sequence (DNA): TGTGCCACCAGCAGGGGAAGACAGGCCCGCAACACTGAAGCTTTCTTT. This chain links TRBV15 with TRBJ1-1, with a tentative D call TRBD1 (6 bases). The germline gives CDR1 LNHNV, CDR2 YYDKDF (reference sequence). The ends were cut back, 3 bases at V and 2 bases at J, with 16 bases in the middle. The CDR3 totals 16 residues. Using reference TRBV15 and TRBJ1-1 for the parts outside the CDR3, the full variable domain is DAMVIQNPRYQVTQFGKPVTLSCSQTLNHNVMYWYQQKSSQAPKLLFHYYDKDFNNEADTPDNFQSRRPNTSFCFLDIRSPGLGDTAMYLCATSRGRQARNTEAFFGQGTRLTVV.